Listed below are T cell receptor beta chains from one sample, sequenced in a study of blood T cells in healthy people across ages. TCRdb recomputed calls from the 5' RACE reads with MiXCR, one row per CDR3 protein. In the table there are around 1.7 million distinct CDR3 sequences, under 30% of which are singletons. Sequenced material: blood. Receptors were obtained from a young woman in good health. Each CDR3 is given with its conserved first and last residue.

v_call cdr3_aa
TRBV28 CASSDIGNEQFF
TRBV7-3 CASSLSGALGVTQYF
TRBV12-3/TRBV12-4 CASSLAESYGYTF
TRBV5-5 CASSFRGPPQYF
TRBV10-3 CAIKGDRGNYGYTF
TRBV30 CAWSDQGFAYEQYF
TRBV7-8 CASSTRNRTDTQYF
TRBV24-1 CATSDSTRLRGGPDTQYF
TRBV12-5 CAAQRDRGFYEQYF
TRBV2 CATAGQGTGELFF
TRBV7-3 CASSLLGTAGSEQFF
TRBV5-1 CASSLAGQQSYEQYF
TRBV19 CASSQRGRGGETQYF
TRBV20-1 CSAPWVGGGMYGYTF
TRBV20-1 CSARDRRTGQGIREQYF
TRBV3-1 CASSLAILGTSASGANVLTF
TRBV18 CASSAIQGARTEAFF
TRBV4-1 CASSQEDPRLANYEQYF
TRBV29-1 CSVEQGNEQFF
TRBV5-1 CASSLAHRSNEKLFF
TRBV16 CASKKGTYNEQFF
TRBV19 CASRGGAGNQPQHF
TRBV29-1 CSGQTDWNTEAFF
TRBV6-1 CASSPTRSQGDGHF
TRBV19 CASTRGTSGRNEQFF
TRBV10-3 CAISESQGSNQPQHF
TRBV11-2 CASSLDGTTDTQYF
TRBV6-5 CASTDPGQHERFF
TRBV7-2 CASSQTGSGRNEQFF
TRBV19 CASKTNEKLFF
TRBV6-6 CATGLTGPSNQPQHF
TRBV3-1 CASSLTRFTGELFF
TRBV2 CASSARDRGSGYTF
TRBV20-1 CSAPARRWEQYF
TRBV15 CATSRDYADRGPYEQYF